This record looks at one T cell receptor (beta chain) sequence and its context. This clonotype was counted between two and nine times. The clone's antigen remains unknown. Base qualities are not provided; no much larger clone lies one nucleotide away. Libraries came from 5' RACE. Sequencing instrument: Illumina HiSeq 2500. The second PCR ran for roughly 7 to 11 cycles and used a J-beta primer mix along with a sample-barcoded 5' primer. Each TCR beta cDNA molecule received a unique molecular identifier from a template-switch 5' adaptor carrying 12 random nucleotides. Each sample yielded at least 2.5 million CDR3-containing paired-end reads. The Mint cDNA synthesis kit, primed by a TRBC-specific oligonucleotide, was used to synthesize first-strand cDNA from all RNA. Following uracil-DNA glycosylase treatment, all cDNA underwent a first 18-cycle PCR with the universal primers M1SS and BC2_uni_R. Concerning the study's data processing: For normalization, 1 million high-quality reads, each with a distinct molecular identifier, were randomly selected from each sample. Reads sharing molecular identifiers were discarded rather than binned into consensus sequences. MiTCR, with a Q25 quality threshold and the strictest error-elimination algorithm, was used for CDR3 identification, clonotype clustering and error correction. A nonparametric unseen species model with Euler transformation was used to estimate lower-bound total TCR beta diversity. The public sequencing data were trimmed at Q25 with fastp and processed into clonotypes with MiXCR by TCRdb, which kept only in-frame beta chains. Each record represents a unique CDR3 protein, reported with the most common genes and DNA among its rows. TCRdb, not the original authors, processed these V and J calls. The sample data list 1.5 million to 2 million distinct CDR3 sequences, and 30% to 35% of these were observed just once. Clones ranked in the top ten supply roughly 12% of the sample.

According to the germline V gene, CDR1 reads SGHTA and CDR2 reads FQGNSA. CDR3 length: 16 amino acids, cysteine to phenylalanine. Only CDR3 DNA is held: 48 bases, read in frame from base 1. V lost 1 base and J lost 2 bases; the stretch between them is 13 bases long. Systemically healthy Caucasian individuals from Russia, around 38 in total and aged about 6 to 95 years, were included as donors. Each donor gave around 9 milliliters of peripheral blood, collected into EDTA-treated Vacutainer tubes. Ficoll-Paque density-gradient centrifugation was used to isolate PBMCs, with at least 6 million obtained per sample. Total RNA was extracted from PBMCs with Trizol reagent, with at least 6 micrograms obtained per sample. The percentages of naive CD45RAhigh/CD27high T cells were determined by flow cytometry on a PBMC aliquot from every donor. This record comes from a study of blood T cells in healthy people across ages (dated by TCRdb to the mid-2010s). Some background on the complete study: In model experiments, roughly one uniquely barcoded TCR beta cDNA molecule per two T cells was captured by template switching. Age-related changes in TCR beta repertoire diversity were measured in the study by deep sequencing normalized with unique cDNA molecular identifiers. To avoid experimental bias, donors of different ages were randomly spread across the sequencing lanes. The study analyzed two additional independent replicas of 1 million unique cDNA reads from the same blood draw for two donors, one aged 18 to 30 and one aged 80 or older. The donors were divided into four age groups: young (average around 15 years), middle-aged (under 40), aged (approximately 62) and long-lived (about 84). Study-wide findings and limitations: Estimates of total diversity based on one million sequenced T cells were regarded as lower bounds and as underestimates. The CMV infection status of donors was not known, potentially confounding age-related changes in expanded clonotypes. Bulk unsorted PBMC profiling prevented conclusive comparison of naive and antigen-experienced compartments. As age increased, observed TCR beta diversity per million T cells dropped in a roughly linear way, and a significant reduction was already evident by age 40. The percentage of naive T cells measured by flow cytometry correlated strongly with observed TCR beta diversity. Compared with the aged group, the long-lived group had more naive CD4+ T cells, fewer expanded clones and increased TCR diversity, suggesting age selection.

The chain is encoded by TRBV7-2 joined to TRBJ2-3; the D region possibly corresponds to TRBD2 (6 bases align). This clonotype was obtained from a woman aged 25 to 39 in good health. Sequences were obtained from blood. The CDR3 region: CASSLGRGRYTDTQYF. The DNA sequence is TGTGCCAGCAGCTTAGGGAGGGGACGCTACACAGATACGCAGTATTTT.